This TCR beta chain stems from a study of blood T cell repertoires in COVID-19. V dropped 2 bases and J dropped 4; count of bases not matched to a gene: 5. Per the germline V gene, CDR1 is MNHEY and CDR2 is SVGAGI. The length of the CDR3 is 15 residues. Using immunoSEQ multiplex PCR, the repertoire was profiled, and TCRdb retains in-frame clones only, with some absent. The data hold about 62,000 clones, with over 85% observed a single time. This sequence originates from a human donor in a cohort sampled during active COVID-19. J is TRBJ1-1 and V is TRBV6-5; 9 bases align to TRBD1. Sequenced input: peripheral blood. The CDR3 region is CASSYPGQGSTEAFF. The CDR3 DNA reads as TGTGCCAGCAGTTACCCGGGACAGGGATCCACTGAAGCTTTCTTT.